The rows below give T cell receptor beta chains drawn from one sample of a study of cytomegalovirus exposure and HLA in healthy donors. Some clones are missing from TCRdb's copy, which holds only in-frame ones; the method was immunoSEQ multiplex PCR. This table holds about 120,000 clones, around 80% found once. The sample taken for sequencing was PBMCs. The receptors shown here come from a female donor in good health and CMV-seronegative. The CDR3 runs from the conserved cysteine through the conserved F or W. D genes are given only for firm matches. Expanded clones get a size class; other rows say once, few or many, or leave the size out.

>once|NA|TRBJ1-2|TRBV2
CASSPFDGYTF
TGTGCCAGCAGTCCGTTTGATGGCTACACCTTC
>NA|NA|TRBJ1-1|TRBV2
CASTQESGTEAFF
TGTGCCAGCACTCAGGAGTCGGGAACTGAAGCTTTCTTT
>NA|TRBD1|TRBJ1-1|TRBV6-5
CASRKTGGATEAFF
TGTGCCAGCAGAAAGACAGGGGGGGCGACTGAAGCTTTCTTT
>NA|NA|TRBJ1-1|TRBV6-1
CASSRFEGTEAFF
TGTGCCAGCAGTCGTTTTGAGGGCACTGAAGCTTTCTTT
>NA|TRBD1|TRBJ1-6|TRBV2
CASRQGEPLHF
TGTGCCAGCAGGCAGGGGGAACCCCTCCACTTT
>NA|TRBD1|TRBJ1-3|TRBV10-1
CASSLDRGGIHTIYF
TGCGCCAGCAGTTTGGACAGGGGAGGTATACACACCATATATTTT
>NA|NA|TRBJ1-1|TRBV19
CASSSSTGDHSFF
TGTGCCAGTAGTTCCTCCACAGGTGATCATTCTTTCTTT
>NA|TRBD1|TRBJ1-6|TRBV7-2
CASSLLPGQGNSPLHF
TGTGCCAGCAGCCTTCTCCCGGGACAGGGAAATTCACCCCTCCACTTT
>once|NA|TRBJ1-5|TRBV6-1
CASSEALAGLVKPQHF
TGTGCCAGCAGTGAAGCGCTGGCAGGCCTCGTGAAGCCCCAGCATTTT
>NA|TRBD1|TRBJ1-1|TRBV19
CASSITTGDTEAFF
TGTGCCAGTAGTATTACCACAGGGGACACTGAAGCTTTCTTT
>NA|TRBD1|TRBJ1-5|TRBV6-1
CASSARQGEQPQHF
TGTGCCAGCAGCGCCCGACAGGGGGAACAGCCCCAGCATTTT
>NA|NA|TRBJ2-1|TRBV6-1
CASSGLTANEQFF
TGTGCCAGCAGTGGGTTAACCGCGAATGAGCAGTTCTTC
>NA|NA|TRBJ2-1|TRBV7-8
CASSLRSSNEQFF
TGTGCCAGCAGCCTTCGTTCCTCCAATGAGCAGTTCTTC
>NA|TRBD2|TRBJ2-5|TRBV7-3
CASSPTSGGQETQYF
TGTGCCAGCAGCCCGACTAGCGGGGGGCAAGAGACCCAGTACTTC
>NA|TRBD2|TRBJ2-3|TRBV7-6
CASSSPGLAGDSSTDTQYF
TGTGCCAGCAGCTCACCGGGACTAGCGGGGGACTCTAGCACAGATACGCAGTATTTT
>NA|NA|TRBJ2-3|TRBV4-1
CATRGQGTDTQYF
TGCGCCACTCGGGGTCAGGGCACAGATACGCAGTATTTT
>NA|TRBD2|TRBJ2-1|TRBV9
CASSQPGLAGNEQFF
TGTGCCAGCAGCCAACCCGGACTAGCGGGTAATGAGCAGTTCTTC
>NA|NA|TRBJ2-3|TRBV29-1
CSVGQLHTDTQYF
TGCAGCGTTGGACAGCTTCACACAGATACGCAGTATTTT
>NA|TRBD2|TRBJ2-2|TRBV7-9
CSSSYPRGGFTGELFF
TGTTCCAGCAGCTACCCTCGGGGAGGGTTCACCGGGGAGCTGTTTTTT
>NA|NA|TRBJ2-3|TRBV27
CASSLGNSRTDTQYF
TGTGCCAGCAGTTTAGGTAACTCCCGCACAGATACGCAGTATTTT
>once|TRBD2|TRBJ2-1|TRBV19
CASRKWTSGGDNEQFF
TGTGCCAGTAGAAAATGGACTAGCGGGGGGGACAATGAGCAGTTCTTC
>NA|NA|TRBJ2-1|TRBV5-1
CASSLADNEQFF
TGCGCCAGCAGCTTGGCCGACAATGAGCAGTTCTTC
>NA|TRBD2|TRBJ2-3|TRBV7-6
CASSTSGKYTDTQYF
TGTGCCAGCTCCACTAGCGGGAAGTACACAGATACGCAGTATTTT
>NA|TRBD1|TRBJ2-5|TRBV6-5
CASSYSRNLRGLEYF
TGTGCCAGCAGTTACTCAAGAAACCTCAGGGGGCTTGAGTACTTC
>once|NA|TRBJ2-7|TRBV11-2
CASSFPSGGNSYEQYF
TGTGCCAGCAGCTTCCCCTCAGGGGGGAACTCCTACGAGCAGTACTTC
>medium-sized|NA|TRBJ1-6|TRBV7-2
CASSLFRGASPLHF
TGTGCCAGCAGCTTATTCCGGGGGGCGTCACCCCTCCACTTT
>NA|NA|TRBJ1-6|TRBV18
CASSSDGARDNSPLHF
TGTGCCAGCTCCTCGGACGGCGCGCGGGATAATTCACCCCTCCACTTT
>few|TRBD2|TRBJ2-1|TRBV5-5
CASLLAGFPPGFF
TGTGCCAGCTTACTAGCGGGATTCCCCCCCGGGTTCTTC
>NA|NA|TRBJ2-7|TRBV7-9
CASSLGDGGPSYEQYF
TGTGCCAGCAGCTTAGGGGACGGGGGACCTTCCTACGAGCAGTACTTC
>NA|TRBD2|TRBJ2-3|TRBV9
CASSVPSGGSDTQYF
TGTGCCAGCAGCGTGCCTAGCGGGGGATCAGATACGCAGTATTTT
>few|TRBD1|TRBJ1-1|TRBV2
CASEYGTGGSREAFF
TGTGCCAGCGAGTACGGGACAGGGGGGTCTCGGGAAGCTTTCTTT
>NA|NA|TRBJ2-5|TRBV6-5
CASSYGRVPQETQYF
TGTGCCAGCAGTTACGGTCGCGTACCCCAAGAGACCCAGTACTTC